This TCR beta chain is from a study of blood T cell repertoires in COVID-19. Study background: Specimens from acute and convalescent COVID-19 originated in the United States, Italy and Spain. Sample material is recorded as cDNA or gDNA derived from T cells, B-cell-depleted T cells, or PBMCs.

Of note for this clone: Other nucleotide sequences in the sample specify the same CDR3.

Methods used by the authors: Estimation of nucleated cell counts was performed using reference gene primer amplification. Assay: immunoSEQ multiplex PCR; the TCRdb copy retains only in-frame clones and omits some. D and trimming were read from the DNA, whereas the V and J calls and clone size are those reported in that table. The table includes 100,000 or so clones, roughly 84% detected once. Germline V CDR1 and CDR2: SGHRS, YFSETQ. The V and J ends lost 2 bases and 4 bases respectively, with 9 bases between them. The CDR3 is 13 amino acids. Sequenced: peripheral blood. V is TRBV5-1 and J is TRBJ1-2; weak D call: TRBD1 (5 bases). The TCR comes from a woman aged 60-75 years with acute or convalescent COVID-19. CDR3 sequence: CASSLDSSYGYTF. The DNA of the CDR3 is TGCGCCAGCAGCTTAGACAGTTCCTATGGCTACACCTTC.